A single sample is the source of the 13 T cell receptor beta chains below, sequenced in a study of beta chain features in type 1 diabetes. Regarding the study as a whole: Shorter TCRB CDR3s, moderately but significantly so, were found in Type 1 diabetes patients in all four CD4+ subsets.

Expressed TCRB transcripts were sequenced because the entire RNA isolate underwent reverse transcription. This table comes from immunoSEQ multiplex PCR, and its TCRdb copy is limited to in-frame clones, with some not included. Here the sample spans around 140,000 clones, 10% to 15% being singletons. Their specific antigens are unknown. What was sequenced was central memory CD4+ T cells from blood. These receptors were obtained from a young man with type 1 diabetes.

The chain is built from TRBV6-1 and TRBJ2-1; no clear D. Trimming left V 5 bases short and J 4 bases short, with 6 bases between. Germline loops: CDR1 MNHNS, CDR2 SASEGT. The CDR3 loop spans 12 amino acids. The CDR3 loop is CASSTDYNEQFF. The CDR3 region has the DNA TGTGCCAGCAGTACTGATTACAATGAGCAGTTCTTC.

The V gene is TRBV15, the J gene TRBJ1-3; D uncertain. The CDR3 runs 12 residues. From germline, CDR1 is LNHNV and CDR2 YYDKDF (reference sequence). Trimming left V 10 bases short and J 1 base short, with 8 bases between. This CDR3 reads CASGPSGNTIYF. Written as DNA, the CDR3 is TGTGCCAGCGGCCCGTCTGGAAACACCATATATTTT.

This clone was counted between two and nine times. The chain carries TRBV10-3 and TRBJ1-1; possibly TRBD1 for D (5 bases). This CDR3 comprises 13 residues. Germline lookup yields CDR1 ENHRY and CDR2 SYGVKD. V lost 9 bases to trimming and J lost 0 bases, with 11 bases between them. The CDR3: CAMGQGLNTEAFF. The CDR3 nucleotides are TGTGCCATGGGCCAGGGCCTGAACACTGAAGCTTTCTTT.

The chain carries TRBV5-1 and TRBJ2-4; tentatively, D is TRBD2 (5 bases). The CDR3 covers 13 residues. Trimming pared 1 base from V and 8 bases from J, leaving 10 bases between. Germline CDR1 is SGHRS and CDR2 is YFSETQ. The CDR3 loop is CASSLMTGDIQYF. In nucleotides, the CDR3 is TGCGCCAGCAGCTTGATGACCGGGGACATTCAGTACTTC.

The chain is built from TRBV2 and TRBJ1-5; possibly TRBD1 for D (5 bases). Per the germline V gene, CDR1 is SNHLY and CDR2 is FYNNEI. The CDR3 loop spans 18 amino acids. Deletions cut 3 bases from V and 1 base from J, with 19 bases between. For the CDR3, the DNA is TGTGCCAGCAGTGATCTGGGGCAGGGACGGATGAGCAATCAGCCCCAGCATTTT. Translation gives CASSDLGQGRMSNQPQHF.

The genes are TRBV5-1 and TRBJ1-3; 8 nucleotides agree with TRBD1. The CDR3 runs 14 residues. Germline V lookup: CDR1 SGHRS, CDR2 YFSETQ. Trimming at V came to 3 bases and at J to 4 bases, leaving 3 bases not matched to a gene. The CDR3 nucleotides read TGCGCCAGCAGCTGGGGACAGGAAGGAAACACCATATATTTT. It yields the protein CASSWGQEGNTIYF.

This clone showed up just a few times. The rearrangement links TRBV7-9 to TRBJ1-3; D is ambiguous. Looked up from germline, CDR1 is SEHNR and CDR2 is FQNEAQ (reference sequence). The V end lost 1 base, the J end lost 0 bases, and 7 bases lay between the germline ends. This CDR3 comprises 15 residues. The CDR3 DNA reads as TGTGCCAGCAGCTTAGATTCCGGCTCTGGAAACACCATATATTTT. Translating gives CASSLDSGSGNTIYF.

V is TRBV7-2 and J is TRBJ2-5, with D hard to call. The CDR3 has 13 residues. Trimming removed 2 bases at V and 4 bases at J, with 8 bases between. Germline CDR1 and CDR2: SGHTA and FQGNSA. The CDR3 region has the DNA TGTGCCAGCAGCTTAAGTTCCGGAGAGACCCAGTACTTC. This gives the protein CASSLSSGETQYF.

The chain joins TRBV11-2 to TRBJ2-7, with a tentative D call TRBD2 (7 bases). The germline V gene has CDR1 SGHAT and CDR2 FQNNGV. V was clipped by 2 bases and J by 0 bases, with 11 bases between them. The CDR3 contains 15 residues. In nucleotides, the CDR3 is TGTGCCAGCAGCTTACGCGGGGGCCTCTCCTACGAGCAGTACTTC. Translated, it gives CASSLRGGLSYEQYF. Full variable domain (rest looked up from reference TRBV11-2 and TRBJ2-7): EAGVAQSPRYKIIEKRQSVAFWCNPISGHATLYWYQQILGQGPKLLIQFQNNGVVDDSQLPKDRFSAERLKGVDSTLKIQPAKLEDSAVYLCASSLRGGLSYEQYFGPGTRLTVT.

This clone was picked up many times. J is TRBJ2-3 and V is TRBV5-1; D is ambiguous. From germline, CDR1 is SGHRS and CDR2 YFSETQ. Trimming shortened V by 4 bases and J by 4 bases, and 13 bases separated the two germline ends. The CDR3 loop spans 14 amino acids. The CDR3 coding sequence is TGCGCCAGCAGCCGGGTAAAGGAAGCAGATACGCAGTATTTT. Translating it yields CASSRVKEADTQYF. Complete variable domain (other parts from reference TRBV5-1 and TRBJ2-3): KAGVTQTPRYLIKTRGQQVTLSCSPISGHRSVSWYQQTPGQGLQFLFEYFSETQRNKGNFPGRFSGRQFSNSRSEMNVSTLELGDSALYLCASSRVKEADTQYFGPGTRLTVL.

This sequence joins TRBV6-1 and TRBJ2-4, with no clear D. The CDR3 covers 16 residues. Germline CDR1 reads MNHNS; CDR2 reads SASEGT. V shed 1 base and J shed 0 bases, with 10 bases lying between them. The CDR3 sequence is CASSEEAVGAKNIQYF. The CDR3 DNA reads as TGTGCCAGCAGTGAAGAGGCCGTCGGAGCCAAAAACATTCAGTACTTC.

CDR3 DNA: TGTGCCTGGAGTCCCCTTGATAGCACAGATACGCAGTATTTT. Encoded protein: CAWSPLDSTDTQYF. The rearrangement joins TRBV30 to TRBJ2-3; D gene unclear. The CDR3 runs 14 residues. Trimming shortened V by 2 bases and J by 0 bases, and 9 bases separated the two germline ends. Germline CDR1 is GTSNPN and CDR2 is SVGIG (reference sequence).

V usage is TRBV7-9 and J usage is TRBJ2-3, with 9 bases fitting TRBD2. Germline CDR1 and CDR2: SEHNR and FQNEAQ (reference sequence). V was pared by 1 base and J by 2 bases, with 1 base of the junction left unmatched. The CDR3 runs to 15 residues. CDR3 loop: CASSLERGDTDTQYF. The CDR3 coding sequence is TGTGCCAGCAGCTTAGAGCGGGGGGACACAGATACGCAGTATTTT.